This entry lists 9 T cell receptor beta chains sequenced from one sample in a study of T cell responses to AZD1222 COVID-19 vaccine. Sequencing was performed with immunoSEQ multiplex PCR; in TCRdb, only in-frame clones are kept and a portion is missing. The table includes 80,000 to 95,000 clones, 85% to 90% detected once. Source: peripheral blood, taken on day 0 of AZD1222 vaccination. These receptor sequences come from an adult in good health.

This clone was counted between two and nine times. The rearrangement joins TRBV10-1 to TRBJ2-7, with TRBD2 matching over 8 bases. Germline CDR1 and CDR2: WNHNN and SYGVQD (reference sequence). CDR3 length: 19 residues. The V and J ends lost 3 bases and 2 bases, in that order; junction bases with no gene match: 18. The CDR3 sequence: CASSDHLRGGPPKTYEQYF. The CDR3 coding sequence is TGCGCCAGCAGTGACCACCTCCGGGGGGGACCCCCTAAGACCTACGAGCAGTACTTC.

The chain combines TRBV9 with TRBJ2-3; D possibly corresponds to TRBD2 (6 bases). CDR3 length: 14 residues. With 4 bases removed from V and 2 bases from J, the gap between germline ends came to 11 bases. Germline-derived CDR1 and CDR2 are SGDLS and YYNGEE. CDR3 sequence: CASSKGLVTDTQYF. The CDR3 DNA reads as TGTGCCAGCAGCAAGGGACTGGTCACAGATACGCAGTATTTT.

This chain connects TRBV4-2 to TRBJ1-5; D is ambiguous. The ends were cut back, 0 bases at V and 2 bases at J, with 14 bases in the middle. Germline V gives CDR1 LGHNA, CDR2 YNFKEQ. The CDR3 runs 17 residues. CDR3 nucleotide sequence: TGTGCCAGCAGCCAAGAATTTACGGGTTTCGGCAATCAGCCCCAGCATTTT. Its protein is CASSQEFTGFGNQPQHF.

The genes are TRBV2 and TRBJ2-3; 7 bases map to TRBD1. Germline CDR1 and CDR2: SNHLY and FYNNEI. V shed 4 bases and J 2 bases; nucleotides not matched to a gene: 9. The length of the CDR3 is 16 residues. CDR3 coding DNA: TGTGCCAGCAGTGTGAGGGACAGCGGATTCACAGATACGCAGTATTTT. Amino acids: CASSVRDSGFTDTQYF.

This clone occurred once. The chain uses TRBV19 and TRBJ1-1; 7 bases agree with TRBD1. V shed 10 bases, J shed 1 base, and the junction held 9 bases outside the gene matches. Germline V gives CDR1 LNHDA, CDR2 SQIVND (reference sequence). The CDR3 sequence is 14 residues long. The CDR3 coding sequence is TGTGCCACCCGACAGGGCGTGGGGAACACTGAAGCTTTCTTT. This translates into CATRQGVGNTEAFF.

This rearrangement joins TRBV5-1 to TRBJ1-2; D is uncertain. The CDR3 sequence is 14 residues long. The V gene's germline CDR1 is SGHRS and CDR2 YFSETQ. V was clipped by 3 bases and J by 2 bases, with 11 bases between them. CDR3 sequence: CASSSAPTNYGYTF. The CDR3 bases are TGCGCCAGCAGCTCAGCCCCAACAAACTATGGCTACACCTTC.

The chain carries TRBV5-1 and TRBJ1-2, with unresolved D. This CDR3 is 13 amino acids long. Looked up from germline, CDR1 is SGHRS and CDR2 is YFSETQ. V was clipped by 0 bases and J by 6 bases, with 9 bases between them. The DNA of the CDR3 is TGCGCCAGCAGCTTGGAGGGTCTCGATGGCTACACCTTC. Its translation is CASSLEGLDGYTF.

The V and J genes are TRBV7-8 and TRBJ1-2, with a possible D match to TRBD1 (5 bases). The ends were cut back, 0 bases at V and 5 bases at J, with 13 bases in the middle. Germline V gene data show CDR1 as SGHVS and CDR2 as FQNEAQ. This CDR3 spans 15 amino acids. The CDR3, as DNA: TGTGCCAGCAGCTTAGCGGGACGGAGTTTTTATGGCTACACCTTC. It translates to CASSLAGRSFYGYTF.

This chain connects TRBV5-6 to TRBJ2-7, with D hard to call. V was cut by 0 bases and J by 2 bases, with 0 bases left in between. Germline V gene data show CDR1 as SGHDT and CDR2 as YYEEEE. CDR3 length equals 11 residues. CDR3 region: CASSLAYEQYF. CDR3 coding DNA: TGTGCCAGCAGCTTGGCCTACGAGCAGTACTTC. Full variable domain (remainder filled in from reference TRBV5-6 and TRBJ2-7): DAGVTQSPTHLIKTRGQQVTLRCSPKSGHDTVSWYQQALGQGPQFIFQYYEEEERQRGNFPDRFSGHQFPNYSSELNVNALLLGDSALYLCASSLAYEQYFGPGTRLTVT.